Listed here is a single T cell receptor (beta chain). This specimen belongs to a study of T cell responses to AZD1222 COVID-19 vaccine. Some clones are missing from TCRdb's copy, which holds only in-frame ones; the method was immunoSEQ multiplex PCR. The sample records about 73,000 clones, under 90% being singletons. V was cut by 0 bases and J by 1 base, with 16 bases left in between. Germline V gene lookup returns CDR1 SGHRS and CDR2 YFSETQ. This CDR3 comprises 18 residues. The sample consisted of peripheral blood, taken 28 days after the second AZD1222 dose. This chain joins TRBV5-1 and TRBJ2-2, with D hard to call. The origin of this receptor is an adult who received the AZD1222 COVID-19 vaccine. The CDR3 region has the DNA TGCGCCAGCAGCTTGGTGGCAGACCTGGCCTTGAACACCGGGGAGCTGTTTTTT. It specifies CASSLVADLALNTGELFF.